The 14 T cell receptor beta chains below all came from one sample that was sequenced in a study of T cells after yellow fever vaccination. Via MiXCR, TCRdb re-called the 5' RACE reads, giving one row per CDR3 protein. The sample lists about 400,000 distinct CDR3 sequences; 6.2% were seen once. The input for sequencing was PBMCs, taken 5 days after the yellow fever booster vaccination. All receptors come from a man between 25 and 39 years old who received the YFV17D yellow fever vaccine.

The V gene is TRBV5-1, the J gene TRBJ2-5; 11 bases agree with TRBD2. V trimming: 5 bases; J trimming: 5 bases; junction bases outside the gene matches: 5. Germline V gene sequence: CDR1 SGHRS, CDR2 YFSETQ. The CDR3 extends over 14 amino acids. CDR3 amino acids: CASRILAGVETQYF. As DNA, the CDR3 is TGCGCCAGCAGGATACTAGCGGGAGTGGAGACCCAGTACTTC.

The J gene is TRBJ2-5, the V gene TRBV21-1; the listed D gene, TRBD2, was not tested against the DNA. TRBV21-1 is classified as a pseudogene. The CDR3 consists of 20 residues. The CDR3 is CASSKGGSLSHPLKEATQYF. DNA of the CDR3: TGTGCCAGCAGCAAAGGGGGTAGTCTATCCCACCCACTAAAAGAAGCGACCCAGTACTTC.

This clonotype was counted only a few times. V and J are TRBV20-1 and TRBJ2-7; no reliable D call. The CDR3 extends over 14 amino acids. The germline V and J ends were trimmed by 1 base and 0 bases, with 10 bases remaining between them. Germline CDR1 is DFQATT and CDR2 is SNEGSKA (reference sequence). The CDR3 coding sequence is TGCAGTGCTAGAGGTCTCAGAAGCTCCTACGAGCAGTACTTC. Protein: CSARGLRSSYEQYF.

This clonotype has only a few counts. The rearrangement joins TRBV29-1 to TRBJ1-4; tentatively, D is TRBD1 (6 bases). The CDR3 runs 12 residues. V shed 5 bases and J shed 6 bases, with 10 bases lying between them. CDR1 and CDR2 (germline): SQVTM, ANQGSEA. CDR3 nucleotides: TGCAGCGTTTGGGCAGGGGATGAAAAACTGTTTTTT. Translating gives CSVWAGDEKLFF. Using reference TRBV29-1 and TRBJ1-4 for the parts outside the CDR3, the full variable domain is SAVISQKPSRDICQRGTSLTIQCQVDSQVTMMFWYRQQPGQSLTLIATANQGSEATYESGFVIDKFPISRPNLTFSTLTVSNMSPEDSSIYLCSVWAGDEKLFFGSGTQLSVL.

This clonotype was counted only a few times. The V and J genes are TRBV27 and TRBJ2-7; the match to TRBD2 covers 13 bases. Losses at the gene ends were 6 bases for V and 6 bases for J; bases not matched to a gene: 5. The CDR3 spans 14 residues. Germline lookup yields CDR1 MNHEY and CDR2 SMNVEV (reference sequence). The CDR3 sequence is CASSRTSGSLEQYF. In DNA, the CDR3 is TGTGCCAGCAGCAGGACTAGCGGGAGTCTCGAGCAGTACTTC.

V and J are TRBV15 and TRBJ1-5; maybe TRBD1 (5 bases). The CDR3 length is 15 residues. Germline V gives CDR1 LNHNV, CDR2 YYDKDF (reference sequence). The ends were cut back, 5 bases at V and 4 bases at J, with 15 bases in the middle. CDR3 sequence: CATSLRREGNQPQHF. The DNA of the CDR3 is TGTGCCACCAGCCTGAGGAGGGAGGGGAATCAGCCCCAGCATTTT.

This clonotype was seen many times. The J gene is TRBJ2-3, the V gene TRBV5-6; a possible D gene is TRBD2 (5 bases). The CDR3 is 13 amino acids. Germline-derived CDR1 and CDR2 are SGHDT and YYEEEE. The V end lost 0 bases, the J end lost 4 bases, and 6 bases lay between the germline ends. CDR3 bases: TGTGCCAGCAGCTTGGTCGGGGCAGATACGCAGTATTTT. Protein product: CASSLVGADTQYF.

This clonotype was counted many times. The chain uses TRBV5-1 and TRBJ2-2; possible D gene TRBD1, 6 bases. Deletions cut 0 bases from V and 7 bases from J, with 13 bases between. Per germline, CDR1 SGHRS and CDR2 YFSETQ. The CDR3 spans 15 residues. The CDR3 nucleotides are TGCGCCAGCAGCTTGGCGGCAGGGGAAGTCGGGGAGCTGTTTTTT. Protein sequence: CASSLAAGEVGELFF.

This clonotype occurred a few times. The rearrangement uses TRBV7-2 and TRBJ2-6, with a tentative D call TRBD2 (6 bases). The CDR3 extends over 15 amino acids. The V gene lost 9 bases and the J gene lost 0 bases, with 12 bases spanning the gap. Germline CDR1 is SGHTA and CDR2 is FQGNSA. CDR3 in DNA: TGTGCCAGTAGCGGAACGCTCTCTGGGGCCAACGTCCTGACTTTC. Encoded protein: CASSGTLSGANVLTF.

This clonotype was observed many times. CDR3 DNA sequence: TGTGCCACCGAGAATGGGTGGACCAACACCGGGGAGCTGTTTTTT. Translated, it gives CATENGWTNTGELFF. The chain employs TRBV15 and TRBJ2-2; D is undetermined. CDR3 length: 15 residues. With 8 bases removed from V and 2 bases from J, the gap between germline ends came to 15 bases. Germline CDR1 and CDR2: LNHNV and YYDKDF (reference sequence). Combining the CDR3 with reference TRBV15 and TRBJ2-2 gives the whole variable domain DAMVIQNPRYQVTQFGKPVTLSCSQTLNHNVMYWYQQKSSQAPKLLFHYYDKDFNNEADTPDNFQSRRPNTSFCFLDIRSPGLGDTAMYLCATENGWTNTGELFFGEGSRLTVL.

V and J are TRBV15 and TRBJ2-4; maybe TRBD2 (6 bases). Germline V gene data show CDR1 as LNHNV and CDR2 as YYDKDF (reference sequence). The CDR3 sequence is 14 residues long. The V gene lost 0 bases and the J gene lost 9 bases, with 12 bases spanning the gap. CDR3: CATSRDELAFIQYF. The CDR3 DNA sequence: TGTGCCACCAGCAGAGATGAGCTAGCGTTCATTCAGTACTTC. The full variable domain, rest sourced from reference TRBV15 and TRBJ2-4, is DAMVIQNPRYQVTQFGKPVTLSCSQTLNHNVMYWYQQKSSQAPKLLFHYYDKDFNNEADTPDNFQSRRPNTSFCFLDIRSPGLGDTAMYLCATSRDELAFIQYFGAGTRLSVL.

This clonotype came up many times. This sequence joins TRBV7-9 and TRBJ2-2; 9 bases map to TRBD1. Germline loops: CDR1 SEHNR, CDR2 FQNEAQ (reference sequence). CDR3 size: 15 residues. V dropped 5 bases and J dropped 1; count of bases not matched to a gene: 2. CDR3 in amino acids: CASSTGQGNTGELFF. The CDR3 DNA follows: TGTGCCAGCAGCACGGGACAGGGGAACACCGGGGAGCTGTTTTTT. The full variable domain, completed using reference TRBV7-9 and TRBJ2-2, is DTGVSQNPRHKITKRGQNVTFRCDPISEHNRLYWYRQTLGQGPEFLTYFQNEAQLEKSRLLSDRFSAERPKGSFSTLEIQRTEQGDSAMYLCASSTGQGNTGELFFGEGSRLTVL.

Concerning this clonotype itself: A much larger clone differs by one base, so this may be a read error. The chain recombines TRBV7-9 with TRBJ1-4, with D unclear. Germline CDR1 and CDR2: SEHNR and FQNEAQ (reference sequence). The CDR3 sequence is 12 residues long. Trimming pared 1 base from V and 6 bases from J, leaving 3 bases between. The CDR3 coding sequence is TGTGCCAGCAGCTTAGTCGATGAAAAACTGTTTTTT. Amino acids: CASSLVDEKLFF.

V gene TRBV27 combines with J gene TRBJ2-7, with a possible D match to TRBD2 (7 bases). In germline, CDR1 is MNHEY, CDR2 SMNVEV (reference sequence). CDR3 size: 13 residues. Trimming shortened V by 7 bases and J by 2 bases, and 12 bases separated the two germline ends. CDR3 protein: CASKGGRPYEQYF. CDR3 coding DNA: TGTGCCAGCAAGGGGGGGAGGCCCTACGAGCAGTACTTC.